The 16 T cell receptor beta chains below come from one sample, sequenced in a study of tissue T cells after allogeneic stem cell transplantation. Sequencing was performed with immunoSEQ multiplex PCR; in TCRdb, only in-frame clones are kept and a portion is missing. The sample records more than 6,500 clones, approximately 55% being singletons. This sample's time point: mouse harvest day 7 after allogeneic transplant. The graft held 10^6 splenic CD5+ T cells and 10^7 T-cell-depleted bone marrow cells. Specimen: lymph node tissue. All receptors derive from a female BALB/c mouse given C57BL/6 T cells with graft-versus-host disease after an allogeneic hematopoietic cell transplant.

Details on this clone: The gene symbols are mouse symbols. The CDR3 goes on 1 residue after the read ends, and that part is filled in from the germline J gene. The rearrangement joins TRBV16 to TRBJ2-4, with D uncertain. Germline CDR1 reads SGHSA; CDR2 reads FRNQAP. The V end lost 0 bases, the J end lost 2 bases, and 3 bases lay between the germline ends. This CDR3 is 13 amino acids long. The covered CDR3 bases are TGTGCAAGCAGCTTAGACTCTCAAAACACCTTGTAC. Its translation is CASSLDSQNTLY. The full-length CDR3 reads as CASSLDSQNTLYF.

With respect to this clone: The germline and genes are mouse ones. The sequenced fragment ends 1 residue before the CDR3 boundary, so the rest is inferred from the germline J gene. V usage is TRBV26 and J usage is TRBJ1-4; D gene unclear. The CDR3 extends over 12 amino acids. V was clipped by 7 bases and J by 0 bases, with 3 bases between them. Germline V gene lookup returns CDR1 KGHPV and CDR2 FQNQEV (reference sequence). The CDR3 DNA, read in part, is TGTGCCAGCACCATTTCCAACGAAAGATTATTT. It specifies CASTISNERLF. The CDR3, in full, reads CASTISNERLFF.

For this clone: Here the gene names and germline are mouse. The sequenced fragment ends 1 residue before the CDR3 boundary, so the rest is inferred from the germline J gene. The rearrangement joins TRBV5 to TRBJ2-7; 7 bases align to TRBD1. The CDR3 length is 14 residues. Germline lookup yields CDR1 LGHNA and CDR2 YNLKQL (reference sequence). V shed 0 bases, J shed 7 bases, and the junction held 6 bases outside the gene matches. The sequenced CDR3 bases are TGTGCCAGCAGCCAAGACAGGGGGAGAGGAGAACAGTAC. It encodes CASSQDRGRGEQY. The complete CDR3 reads CASSQDRGRGEQYF.

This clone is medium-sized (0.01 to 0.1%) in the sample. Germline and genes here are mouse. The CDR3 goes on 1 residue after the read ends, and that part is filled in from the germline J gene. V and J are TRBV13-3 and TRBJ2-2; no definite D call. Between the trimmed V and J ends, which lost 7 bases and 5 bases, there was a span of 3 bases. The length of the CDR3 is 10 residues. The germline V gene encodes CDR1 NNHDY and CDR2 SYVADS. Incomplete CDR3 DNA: TGTGCCAGCGGGACCGGGCAGCTCTAC. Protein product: CASGTGQLY. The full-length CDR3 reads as CASGTGQLYF. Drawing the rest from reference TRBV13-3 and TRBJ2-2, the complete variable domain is EAAVTQSPRSKVAVTGGKVTLSCHQTNNHDYMYWYRQDTGHGLRLIHYSYVADSTEKGDIPDGYKASRPSQENFSLILELASLSQTAVYFCASGTGQLYFGEGSKLTVL.

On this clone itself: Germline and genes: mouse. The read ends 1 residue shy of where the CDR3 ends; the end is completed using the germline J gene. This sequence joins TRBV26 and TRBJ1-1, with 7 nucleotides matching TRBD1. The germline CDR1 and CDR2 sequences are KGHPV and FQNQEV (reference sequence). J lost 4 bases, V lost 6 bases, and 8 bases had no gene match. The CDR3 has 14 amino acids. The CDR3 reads CASRQTGMGTEVFF. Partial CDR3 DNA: TGTGCCAGCAGACAGACAGGGATGGGCACAGAAGTCTTC.

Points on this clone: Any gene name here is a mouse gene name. The part of the CDR3 DNA that was read is TGTGCCAGCAGTCTGTGGGGGCGGCAAAACACCTTGTAC. Encoded protein: CASSLWGRQNTLY. The entire CDR3 is CASSLWGRQNTLYF. This chain links TRBV26 with TRBJ2-4; the D gene could be TRBD1 or TRBD2 (6 bases each). From the germline J gene comes the end of the CDR3, since the read stops 1 residue before it. This CDR3 spans 14 amino acids. Germline assignment: CDR1 KGHPV and CDR2 FQNQEV (reference sequence). V shed 1 base and J shed 3 bases, with 8 bases lying between them. Full variable domain (rest looked up from reference TRBV26 and TRBJ2-4): NSKVIQTPRYLVKGQGQKAKMRCIPEKGHPVVFWYQQNKNNEFKFLINFQNQEVLQQIDMTEKRFSAECPSNSPCSLEIQSSEAGDSALYLCASSLWGRQNTLYFGAGTRLSVL.

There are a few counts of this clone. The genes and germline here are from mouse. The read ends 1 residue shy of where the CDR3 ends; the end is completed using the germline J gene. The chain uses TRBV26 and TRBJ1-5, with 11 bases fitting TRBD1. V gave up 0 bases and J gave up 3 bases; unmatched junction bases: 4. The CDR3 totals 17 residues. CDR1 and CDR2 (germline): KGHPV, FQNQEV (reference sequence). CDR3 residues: CASSLSGQGAGNQAPLF. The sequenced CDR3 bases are TGTGCCAGCAGTCTGTCTGGACAGGGGGCGGGCAACCAGGCTCCGCTT. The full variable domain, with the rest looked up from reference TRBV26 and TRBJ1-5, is NSKVIQTPRYLVKGQGQKAKMRCIPEKGHPVVFWYQQNKNNEFKFLINFQNQEVLQQIDMTEKRFSAECPSNSPCSLEIQSSEAGDSALYLCASSLSGQGAGNQAPLFGEGTRLSVL.

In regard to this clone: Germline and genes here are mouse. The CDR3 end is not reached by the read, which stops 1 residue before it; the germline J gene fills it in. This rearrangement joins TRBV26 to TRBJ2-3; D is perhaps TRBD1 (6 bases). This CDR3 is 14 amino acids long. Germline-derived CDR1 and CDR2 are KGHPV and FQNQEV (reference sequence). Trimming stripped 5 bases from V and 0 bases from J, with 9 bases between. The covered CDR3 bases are TGTGCCAGCAGTTCGGACAGTAGTGCAGAAACGCTGTAT. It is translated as CASSSDSSAETLY. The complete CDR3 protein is CASSSDSSAETLYF.

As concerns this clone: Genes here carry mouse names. The DNA read from the CDR3 is TGTGCCAGCTCTCTTTTTCTTTCCAACGAAAGATTATTT. Its protein is CASSLFLSNERLF. The entire CDR3 protein is CASSLFLSNERLFF. V is TRBV12-1 and J is TRBJ1-4, with unresolved D. The read stops 1 residue short of the end of the CDR3; the missing end is completed from the germline J gene. The CDR3 is 14 amino acids. Germline V CDR1 and CDR2: SGHSN, HYEKVE. V was clipped by 1 base and J by 0 bases, with 5 bases between them.

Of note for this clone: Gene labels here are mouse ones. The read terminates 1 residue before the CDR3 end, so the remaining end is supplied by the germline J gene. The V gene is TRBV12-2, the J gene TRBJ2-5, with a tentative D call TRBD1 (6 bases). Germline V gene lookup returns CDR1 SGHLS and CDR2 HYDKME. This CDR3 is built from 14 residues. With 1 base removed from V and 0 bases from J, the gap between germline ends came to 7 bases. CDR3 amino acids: CASSLQGNQDTQYF. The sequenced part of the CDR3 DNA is TGTGCCAGCTCTCTACAGGGTAACCAAGACACCCAGTAC.

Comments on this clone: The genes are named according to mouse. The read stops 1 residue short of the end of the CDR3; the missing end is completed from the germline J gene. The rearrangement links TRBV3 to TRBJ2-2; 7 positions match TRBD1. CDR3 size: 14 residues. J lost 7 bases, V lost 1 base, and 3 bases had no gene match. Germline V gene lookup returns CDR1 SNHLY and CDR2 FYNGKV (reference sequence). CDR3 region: CASSLDRGGGQLYF. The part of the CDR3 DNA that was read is TGTGCCAGCAGCTTAGACAGGGGTGGCGGGCAGCTCTAC.

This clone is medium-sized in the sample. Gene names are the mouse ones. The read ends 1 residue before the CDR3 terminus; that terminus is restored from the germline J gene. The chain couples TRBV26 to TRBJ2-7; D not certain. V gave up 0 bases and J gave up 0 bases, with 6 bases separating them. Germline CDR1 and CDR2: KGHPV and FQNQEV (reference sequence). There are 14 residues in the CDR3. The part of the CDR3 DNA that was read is TGTGCCAGCAGTCTGTCACAGAACTCCTATGAACAGTAC. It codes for CASSLSQNSYEQY. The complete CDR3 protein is CASSLSQNSYEQYF.

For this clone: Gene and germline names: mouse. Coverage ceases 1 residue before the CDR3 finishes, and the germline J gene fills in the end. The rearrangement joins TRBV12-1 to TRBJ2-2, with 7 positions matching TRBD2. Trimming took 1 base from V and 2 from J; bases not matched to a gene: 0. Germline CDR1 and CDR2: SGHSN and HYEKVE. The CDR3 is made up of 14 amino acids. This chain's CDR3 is CASSLGGNTGQLYF. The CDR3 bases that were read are TGTGCCAGCTCTCTGGGGGGGAACACCGGGCAGCTCTAC.

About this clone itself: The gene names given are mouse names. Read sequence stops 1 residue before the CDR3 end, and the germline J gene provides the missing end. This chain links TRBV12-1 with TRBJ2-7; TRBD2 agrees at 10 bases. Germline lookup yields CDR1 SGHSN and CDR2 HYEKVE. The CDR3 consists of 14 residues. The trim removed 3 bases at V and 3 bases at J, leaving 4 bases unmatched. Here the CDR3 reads CASSFGLGVYEQYF. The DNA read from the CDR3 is TGTGCCAGCTCTTTCGGACTGGGGGTCTATGAACAGTAC.

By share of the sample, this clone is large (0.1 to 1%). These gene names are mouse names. The CDR3 spells CASSDAVYEQYF. The part of the CDR3 DNA that was read is TGTGCCAGCAGTGATGCAGTCTATGAACAGTAC. The chain recombines TRBV13-1 with TRBJ2-7; the D is unclear. The read falls 1 residue short of the CDR3 end, and the missing part is taken from the germline J gene. CDR3 length: 12 residues. V was shortened by 0 bases and J by 3 bases, with 4 bases between the two germline ends. Germline lookup yields CDR1 NSHNY and CDR2 SYGAGN.

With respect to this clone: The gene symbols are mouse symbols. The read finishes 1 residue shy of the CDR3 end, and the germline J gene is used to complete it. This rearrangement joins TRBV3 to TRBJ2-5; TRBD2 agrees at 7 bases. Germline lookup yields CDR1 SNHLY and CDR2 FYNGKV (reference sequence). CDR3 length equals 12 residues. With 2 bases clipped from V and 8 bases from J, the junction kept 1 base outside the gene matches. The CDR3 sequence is CASSLRGGTQYF. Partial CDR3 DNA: TGTGCCAGCAGCTTACGGGGGGGCACCCAGTAC.